Each of the 10 T cell receptor beta chains below was sequenced from the same sample in a study of T cells after posttransplantation cyclophosphamide listed by TCRdb under 2016. Libraries came from the immunoSEQ multiplex PCR assay. Drawn from immuneACCESS, this table holds only the in-frame rearrangements with V and J called that TCRdb kept. Clones are partly lost; checked studies trace under half to an unresolved V gene and leave the rest unexplained. The sample table lists tens of thousands of clones, under 85% of them with a count of one. The leading ten clones occupy about 0.61% of the sample. Sequenced sample: memory CD4+ T cells sorted from PBMCs. Receptor source: an older woman in good health, CMV-negative, and a related stem cell transplant donor.

This chain links TRBV5-6 with TRBJ1-1; 7 bases are shared with TRBD1. CDR1 is SGHDT, CDR2 YYEEEE, per germline. This CDR3 comprises 16 residues. Germline trimming cut 5 bases from V and 0 bases from J; bases unmatched to any gene: 10. CDR3 region: CASRTGAGRLNTEAFF. The CDR3 bases are TGTGCCAGCAGAACAGGGGCCGGGCGTCTGAACACTGAAGCTTTCTTT.

In this sample, this clone turned up a few times. The chain links TRBV27 to TRBJ2-7; 8 bases fit TRBD2. The V and J ends lost 5 bases and 3 bases, in that order; junction bases with no gene match: 9. Germline V CDR1 and CDR2: MNHEY, SMNVEV (reference sequence). This CDR3 spans 15 amino acids. The chain's CDR3 is CASSPRGGVSYEQYF. CDR3 sequence (DNA): TGTGCCAGCAGTCCCCGGGGGGGGGTCAGCTACGAGCAGTACTTC.

V gene TRBV7-2 combines with J gene TRBJ2-2, with a possible D match to TRBD2 (7 bases). The CDR3 length is 16 residues. The V end was cut by 1 base, the J end by 2 bases, with 11 bases between. Per the germline V gene, CDR1 is SGHTA and CDR2 is FQGNSA. The DNA of the CDR3 is TGTGCCAGCAGCTTAGTGGGGGGGCCAAACACCGGGGAGCTGTTTTTT. It is translated as CASSLVGGPNTGELFF. Full variable domain (remainder filled in from reference TRBV7-2 and TRBJ2-2): GAGVSQSPSNKVTEKGKDVELRCDPISGHTALYWYRQSLGQGLEFLIYFQGNSAPDKSGLPSDRFSAERTGGSVSTLTIQRTQQEDSAVYLCASSLVGGPNTGELFFGEGSRLTVL.

This chain connects TRBV5-1 to TRBJ1-4, with 9 bases identical to TRBD1. Germline CDR1 is SGHRS and CDR2 is YFSETQ. J lost 3 bases, V lost 4 bases, and 4 bases had no gene match. This CDR3 region has 15 residues. In nucleotides, the CDR3 is TGCGCCAGCAGCGTGAGACAGGGGGCTAATGAAAAACTGTTTTTT. Residues: CASSVRQGANEKLFF.

This clone came up once. This rearrangement joins TRBV25-1 to TRBJ2-2, with D unresolved. Germline CDR1 MGHDK, CDR2 SYGVNS. The germline V and J ends were trimmed by 7 bases and 4 bases, with 16 bases remaining between them. The length of the CDR3 is 15 residues. The CDR3 loop is CASKNDARATGELFF. The CDR3 region has the DNA TGTGCCAGCAAGAATGATGCGCGCGCCACCGGGGAGCTGTTTTTT. Looking up the rest from reference TRBV25-1 and TRBJ2-2 gives the full variable domain: EADIYQTPRYLVIGTGKKITLECSQTMGHDKMYWYQQDPGMELHLIHYSYGVNSTEKGDLSSESTVSRIRTEHFPLTLESARPSHTSQYLCASKNDARATGELFFGEGSRLTVL.

This chain connects TRBV5-1 to TRBJ1-6; no definite D call. Per germline, CDR1 SGHRS and CDR2 YFSETQ. This CDR3 region has 12 residues. V lost 2 bases, J lost 8 bases, and 5 bases lay in between. This CDR3 is CASSFGDSPLHF. DNA for the CDR3: TGCGCCAGCAGCTTCGGTGATTCACCCCTCCACTTT.

The gene calls are TRBV7-2 and TRBJ2-5; 12 bases fit TRBD2. Germline V lookup: CDR1 SGHTA, CDR2 FQGNSA. This CDR3 spans 18 amino acids. J lost 5 bases, V lost 5 bases, and 15 bases had no gene match. DNA for the CDR3: TGTGCCAGCAGCCAAAAGGAGCTAGCGGGAGGGCCGGGGGAGACCCAGTACTTC. This encodes CASSQKELAGGPGETQYF.

The chain carries TRBV18 and TRBJ2-3; D gene uncertain. The CDR3 is made up of 15 amino acids. Per the germline V gene, CDR1 is KGHSH and CDR2 is LQKENI. Between the trimmed V and J ends, which lost 3 bases and 6 bases, there was a span of 16 bases. The CDR3 is CASSPPGLNGDTQYF. The CDR3 DNA is TGTGCCAGCTCACCGCCGGGTCTCAACGGGGATACGCAGTATTTT. The full variable domain, in which reference TRBV18 and TRBJ2-3 provide the parts outside the CDR3, is NAGVMQNPRHLVRRRGQEARLRCSPMKGHSHVYWYRQLPEEGLKFMVYLQKENIIDESGMPKERFSAEFPKEGPSILRIQQVVRGDSAAYFCASSPPGLNGDTQYFGPGTRLTVL.

The rearrangement joins TRBV7-3 to TRBJ2-2, with 9 positions matching TRBD1. Germline CDR1 and CDR2: SGHTA and FQGTGA. The CDR3 has 14 residues. V gave up 5 bases and J gave up 6 bases; unmatched junction bases: 4. The CDR3 sequence: CASSVTGGPGELFF. The DNA for the CDR3 is TGTGCCAGCAGCGTTACAGGGGGCCCCGGGGAGCTGTTTTTT.

CDR3 loop: CASAQDRGNREQFF. CDR3 in DNA: TGTGCCAGCGCCCAGGACAGGGGAAATCGTGAGCAGTTCTTC. The chain combines TRBV7-9 with TRBJ2-1, with 9 bases fitting TRBD1. J lost 9 bases, V lost 8 bases, and 11 bases had no gene match. This CDR3 comprises 14 residues. Germline CDR1 reads SEHNR; CDR2 reads FQNEAQ (reference sequence).